This T cell receptor beta chain was captured in a study of cytomegalovirus exposure and HLA in healthy donors. Notes on the study in general: As a later analysis revealed, the rate of TCR association differed by HLA locus, with DRB1 most and HLA-C fewest. Data from an earlier analysis indicated that most TCR beta V segments were productive either about 87% or about 30% of the time.

Trimming left V 1 base short and J 3 bases short, with 13 bases between. The CDR3 is 15 amino acids. Germline V gene lookup returns CDR1 SGHNT and CDR2 YYREEE (reference sequence). A remark on this clone: Its antigen is not identified.

In the PCR, 60 Vbeta and 13 Jbeta primers were used. Some clones are missing from TCRdb's copy, which holds only in-frame ones; the method was immunoSEQ multiplex PCR. With 200,000 to 250,000 clones in the sample, the ten largest clones hold less than 1%. The TCR originated in a woman in her 30s in good health and CMV-seropositive. The specimen sequenced was PBMCs. The rearrangement joins TRBV5-4 to TRBJ1-2, with a possible D match to TRBD1 (6 bases). In DNA, the CDR3 is TGTGCCAGCAGCTTGCCTCAGGGGATGGACTATGGCTACACCTTC. This encodes CASSLPQGMDYGYTF.